These 24 T cell receptor beta chains share one sample of origin, sequenced in a study of radiotherapy plus CTLA-4 blockade in lung cancer. TCRdb's table, derived via immunoSEQ multiplex PCR, lists solely in-frame clones and lacks some. Of some 110,000 clones listed, roughly four fifths are singletons. The specimen was peripheral blood, collected from a patient treated with radiotherapy plus ipilimumab. Receptor source: a human donor with non-small cell lung cancer that progressed on radiotherapy plus ipilimumab. Some clones in this sample may be carry-over from other donors' samples.

The V and J genes are TRBV9 and TRBJ1-3; D ambiguous. The CDR3 totals 13 residues. The germline gives CDR1 SGDLS, CDR2 YYNGEE. Between the trimmed V and J ends, which lost 3 bases and 4 bases, there was a span of 8 bases. This CDR3 reads CASSGEAGNTIYF. The CDR3 DNA follows: TGTGCCAGCAGCGGGGAGGCAGGAAACACCATATATTTT.

This clone was picked up one time. The rearrangement joins TRBV7-2 to TRBJ1-1, with D perhaps matching TRBD1 (5 bases). Looked up from germline, CDR1 is SGHTA and CDR2 is FQGNSA. Trimming took 6 bases from V and 1 from J, leaving 9 bases between them. The CDR3 spans 13 residues. The CDR3 here is CASSYDRNTEAFF. CDR3 nucleotide sequence: TGTGCCAGCAGTTATGACAGGAACACTGAAGCTTTCTTT.

A word on this clone: One end of the junction does not line up with germline, which may come from a read error. This sequence joins TRBV6-1 and TRBJ1-2; D is perhaps TRBD1 (5 bases). Per the germline V gene, CDR1 is MNHNS and CDR2 is SASEGT. The CDR3 runs 13 residues. CDR3 nucleotides: TGTGCCAGCAAGGCAGGGCTCGAATATGGCCACACCTTC. Translated, it gives CASKAGLEYGHTF.

The J gene is TRBJ2-7, the V gene TRBV5-4; D remains ambiguous. This CDR3 spans 12 amino acids. CDR1 is SGHNT, CDR2 YYREEE, per germline (reference sequence). Trimming cost V 4 bases and J 3 bases, with 8 bases left between them. CDR3 coding DNA: TGTGCCAGCAGCCCGAAGGGCTACGAGCAGTACTTC. It translates to CASSPKGYEQYF.

The CDR3 here is CASSQDWRGVDYGYTF. CDR3 coding DNA: TGCGCCAGCAGCCAAGATTGGCGGGGTGTAGACTATGGCTACACCTTC. This chain uses TRBV4-3 with TRBJ1-2; no reliable D call. The CDR3 sequence is 16 residues long. Between the trimmed V and J ends, which lost 0 bases and 3 bases, there was a span of 14 bases. From germline, CDR1 is LGHNA and CDR2 YSLEER.

The chain recombines TRBV5-6 with TRBJ2-7; 7 bases match TRBD1. The CDR3 runs to 13 residues. Germline V CDR1 and CDR2: SGHDT, YYEEEE. V lost 3 bases to trimming and J lost 4 bases; unmatched junction nucleotides: 4. The CDR3 protein is CASSYRDRYEQYF. Here the CDR3 DNA reads TGTGCCAGCAGCTACCGGGACAGATACGAGCAGTACTTC.

In regard to this clone: Other nucleotide sequences from this sample produce the same CDR3. CDR3 coding DNA: TGTGCCAGCAGCTTTGAGAGAGAGACCCAGTACTTC. Protein product: CASSFERETQYF. This chain connects TRBV11-2 to TRBJ2-5; D remains ambiguous. Germline V gives CDR1 SGHAT, CDR2 FQNNGV. Trimming shortened V by 3 bases and J by 4 bases, and 6 bases separated the two germline ends. CDR3 length: 12 residues.

The rearrangement joins TRBV27 to TRBJ2-5; D is uncertain. V was trimmed by 3 bases and J by 2 bases, leaving 4 bases between them. The V gene's germline CDR1 is MNHEY and CDR2 SMNVEV (reference sequence). This CDR3 comprises 12 residues. The CDR3 here is CASSLPQETQYF. CDR3 DNA sequence: TGTGCCAGCAGTTTGCCGCAAGAGACCCAGTACTTC.

The J gene is TRBJ1-2, the V gene TRBV5-1, with no clear D. The length of the CDR3 is 13 residues. V dropped 0 bases and J dropped 6 bases, with 9 bases sitting between them. CDR1 is SGHRS, CDR2 YFSETQ, per germline. The CDR3 DNA sequence: TGCGCCAGCAGCTTGGGTCAGATCGATGGCTACACCTTC. It is translated as CASSLGQIDGYTF. The full variable domain, completed using reference TRBV5-1 and TRBJ1-2, is KAGVTQTPRYLIKTRGQQVTLSCSPISGHRSVSWYQQTPGQGLQFLFEYFSETQRNKGNFPGRFSGRQFSNSRSEMNVSTLELGDSALYLCASSLGQIDGYTFGSGTRLTVV.

Only a few counts were recorded for this clone. The genes are TRBV5-4 and TRBJ1-6; D gene unclear. V dropped 2 bases and J dropped 1 base, with 10 bases sitting between them. CDR1 and CDR2 from the germline V gene are SGHNT and YYREEE (reference sequence). The CDR3 is 16 amino acids. CDR3 in DNA: TGTGCCAGCAGCTTTTCCCCGGAATCCTATAATTCACCCCTCCACTTT. Translated: CASSFSPESYNSPLHF.

With regard to this clone: This sample includes further DNA sequences coding for the same CDR3. This chain joins TRBV5-1 and TRBJ2-3; 12 bases fit TRBD2. Trimming removed 0 bases from V and 0 bases from J; junction bases left unmatched: 2. The germline V gene has CDR1 SGHRS and CDR2 YFSETQ. The CDR3 consists of 17 residues. DNA for the CDR3: TGCGCCAGCAGCTTGGGTCTAGCGGGGGGGAGCACAGATACGCAGTATTTT. It translates to CASSLGLAGGSTDTQYF.

The J gene is TRBJ1-6, the V gene TRBV15; D might be TRBD1 (6 bases). Germline lookup yields CDR1 LNHNV and CDR2 YYDKDF (reference sequence). Trimming took 2 bases from V and 7 from J, leaving 15 bases between them. CDR3 size: 16 residues. The CDR3, as DNA: TGTGCCACCAGCAGACAACAGGGAATGGGGAATTCACCCCTCCACTTT. Translation gives CATSRQQGMGNSPLHF.

This clone was observed once. The J gene is TRBJ1-4, the V gene TRBV7-6; D gene unclear. The CDR3 consists of 14 residues. V gave up 1 base and J gave up 1 base, with 4 bases separating them. Germline V gene lookup returns CDR1 SGHVS and CDR2 FNYEAQ. CDR3 in amino acids: CASSLGGTNEKLFF. CDR3 DNA sequence: TGTGCCAGCAGCTTAGGCGGAACTAATGAAAAACTGTTTTTT.

The V call is TRBV5-1, the J call TRBJ2-1, with D possibly being TRBD2 (5 bases). The CDR3 has 11 residues. The V and J ends lost 8 bases and 12 bases respectively, with 15 bases between them. The germline V gene encodes CDR1 SGHRS and CDR2 YFSETQ. The CDR3 DNA is TGCGCCAGTACGGACGGGGTGGCGCAGTTCTTC. This sequence encodes CASTDGVAQFF.

As to this clone: One end of the junction fails to match germline, which may point to a read error. The chain recombines TRBV9 with TRBJ2-5; TRBD1 agrees at 10 bases. This CDR3 contains 13 residues. Germline CDR1 is SGDLS and CDR2 is YYNGEE. The CDR3 here is CASSVDGTGETNF. The CDR3 bases are TGTGCCAGCAGCGTTGACGGGACAGGGGAAACTAACTTC.

This chain uses TRBV7-3 with TRBJ2-5, with D possibly matching TRBD2 (6 bases). This CDR3 contains 12 residues. The germline V gene encodes CDR1 SGHTA and CDR2 FQGTGA. V lost 0 bases and J lost 12, with 11 bases in between. As DNA, the CDR3 is TGTGCCAGCAGCTTAACGCGGGGTCCCAAGTACTTC. Translation gives CASSLTRGPKYF.

This CDR3 reads CASSLGPQGYSGNTIYF. The CDR3 region has the DNA TGTGCCAGCAGCTTAGGCCCCCAGGGCTACTCTGGAAACACCATATATTTT. J is TRBJ1-3 and V is TRBV13; D is possibly TRBD1 (5 bases). Germline values: CDR1 PRHDT, CDR2 FYEKMQ (reference sequence). Trimming left V 0 bases short and J 0 bases short, with 12 bases between. This CDR3 contains 17 residues. The full variable domain, its missing parts supplied by reference TRBV13 and TRBJ1-3, is AAGVIQSPRHLIKEKRETATLKCYPIPRHDTVYWYQQGPGQDPQFLISFYEKMQSDKGSIPDRFSAQQFSDYHSELNMSSLELGDSALYFCASSLGPQGYSGNTIYFGEGSWLTVV.

This chain uses TRBV5-1 with TRBJ2-2; 7 bases map to TRBD1. Germline lookup yields CDR1 SGHRS and CDR2 YFSETQ. V lost 6 bases to trimming and J lost 1 base; unmatched junction nucleotides: 6. The CDR3 is 15 amino acids. CDR3 amino acids: CASTFRTGNTGELFF. The CDR3 DNA reads TGCGCCAGCACCTTTCGGACAGGGAACACCGGGGAGCTGTTTTTT.

The V gene is TRBV5-6, the J gene TRBJ1-6, with no clear D. The CDR3 runs to 14 residues. Per germline, CDR1 SGHDT and CDR2 YYEEEE. With 0 bases removed from V and 8 bases from J, the gap between germline ends came to 9 bases. The CDR3 DNA sequence: TGTGCCAGCAGCTTGGGGCAGGCATATTCACCCCTCCACTTT. Translation: CASSLGQAYSPLHF.

The chain carries TRBV4-2 and TRBJ2-1; D may match TRBD1 or TRBD2 (6 bases each). In germline, CDR1 is LGHNA, CDR2 YNFKEQ. The V and J ends lost 4 bases and 7 bases respectively, with 11 bases between them. The CDR3 is 13 residues long. The CDR3 region is CASSPRRGNEQFF. CDR3 coding DNA: TGTGCCAGCAGCCCTCGGAGGGGGAATGAGCAGTTCTTC.

Only one count was recorded for this clone. The gene calls are TRBV6-7 and TRBJ1-5; tentative D call: TRBD1 (5 bases). TRBV6-7 is filed as an ORF, its function uncertain. This CDR3 has 15 residues. Deletions cut 8 bases from V and 3 bases from J, with 17 bases between. CDR3 nucleotides: TGTGCCAGCGCTGTTAGGCAGGGCCTCAATCAGCCCCAGCATTTT. Translated, it gives CASAVRQGLNQPQHF.

J is TRBJ2-7 and V is TRBV7-6, with D unclear. This CDR3 spans 14 amino acids. Germline-derived CDR1 and CDR2 are SGHVS and FNYEAQ. V was cut by 0 bases and J by 3 bases, with 9 bases left in between. The CDR3 region is CASSLAAVGYEQYF. The CDR3 DNA sequence: TGTGCCAGCAGCTTAGCGGCGGTGGGCTACGAGCAGTACTTC.

The rearrangement uses TRBV6-5 and TRBJ2-1; D not resolved. Germline loops: CDR1 MNHEY, CDR2 SVGAGI. V lost 7 bases, J lost 0 bases, and 10 bases lay in between. The CDR3 runs 14 residues. As DNA, the CDR3 is TGTGCCAGCAATCCCCTCAGCTCCTACAATGAGCAGTTCTTC. Amino acid sequence: CASNPLSSYNEQFF.

The rearrangement links TRBV2 to TRBJ2-1; 7 bases fit TRBD2. The V gene's germline CDR1 is SNHLY and CDR2 FYNNEI. V shed 7 bases, J shed 3 bases, and the junction held 15 bases outside the gene matches. The CDR3 has 17 residues. The CDR3 region is CASTPGPGGGFYNEQFF. The CDR3 nucleotides are TGTGCCAGCACTCCGGGCCCGGGGGGTGGATTCTACAATGAGCAGTTCTTC.